The 15 T cell receptor beta chains below come from one sample, sequenced in a study of cytomegalovirus exposure and HLA in healthy donors. A multiplex PCR was run with 60 Vbeta primers and 13 Jbeta primers. Assay used: immunoSEQ multiplex PCR; TCRdb lists only in-frame clones, some missing. The sample lists around 140,000 clones; roughly four fifths were seen once. Sequencing was performed on PBMCs. The receptor source for this set is a female donor in good health and CMV-seropositive.

The chain combines TRBV6-1 with TRBJ1-5; D might be TRBD1 (5 bases). Germline V gene lookup returns CDR1 MNHNS and CDR2 SASEGT. Trimming shortened V by 2 bases and J by 7 bases, and 12 bases separated the two germline ends. CDR3 length: 14 amino acids. CDR3: CASSEPRVKQPQHF. The DNA of the CDR3 is TGTGCCAGCAGTGAACCCAGGGTGAAACAGCCCCAGCATTTT.

V is TRBV27 and J is TRBJ2-7, with TRBD1 matching over 8 bases. The CDR3 has 14 amino acids. The germline gives CDR1 MNHEY, CDR2 SMNVEV (reference sequence). V gave up 4 bases and J gave up 2 bases; unmatched junction bases: 4. In nucleotides, the CDR3 is TGTGCCAGCAGTTCCTGGACAGGGACCTACGAGCAGTACTTC. This gives the protein CASSSWTGTYEQYF.

This chain joins TRBV18 and TRBJ1-4; 12 bases agree with TRBD1. The trim removed 3 bases at V and 3 bases at J, leaving 5 bases unmatched. Per germline, CDR1 KGHSH and CDR2 LQKENI. CDR3 size: 17 residues. CDR3 nucleotides: TGTGCCAGCTCACCGACCGGGACAGGGGGCTCTAATGAAAAACTGTTTTTT. Its protein is CASSPTGTGGSNEKLFF.

The chain has TRBV27 and TRBJ2-3; 7 positions match TRBD2. Germline trimming cut 1 base from V and 3 bases from J; bases unmatched to any gene: 4. This CDR3 contains 15 residues. Germline-derived CDR1 and CDR2 are MNHEY and SMNVEV (reference sequence). The CDR3, as DNA: TGTGCCAGCAGTTTATATCCAGCGGGGACAGATACGCAGTATTTT. Residues: CASSLYPAGTDTQYF.

The chain has TRBV19 and TRBJ2-7, with D perhaps TRBD2 (8 bases). V was clipped by 5 bases and J by 4 bases, with 15 bases between them. CDR3 length equals 14 residues. Germline lookup yields CDR1 LNHDA and CDR2 SQIVND (reference sequence). In DNA form, the CDR3 reads TGTGCCAGTAGTTCGGGAGGGGGCCCGTACGAGCAGTACTTC. It codes for CASSSGGGPYEQYF.

This chain joins TRBV29-1 and TRBJ1-2; D possibly corresponds to TRBD1 (6 bases). V dropped 2 bases and J dropped 5 bases, with 15 bases sitting between them. From germline, CDR1 is SQVTM and CDR2 ANQGSEA. This CDR3 is built from 14 residues. The CDR3 nucleotides read TGCAGCGTTGAAAGACCGGTAGGGGGATATGGCTACACCTTC. Its protein product is CSVERPVGGYGYTF.

The gene calls are TRBV15 and TRBJ2-5, with 8 bases aligning to TRBD2. The CDR3 totals 17 residues. Germline V lookup: CDR1 LNHNV, CDR2 YYDKDF (reference sequence). J was trimmed by 4 bases and V by 3 bases; bases with no gene match: 13. Here the CDR3 DNA reads TGTGCCACCAGCAGTGATCCCTGGCGGGGGGACCTAGAGACCCAGTACTTC. Translated: CATSSDPWRGDLETQYF.

The chain couples TRBV5-4 to TRBJ2-3; TRBD2 agrees at 7 bases. Germline lookup yields CDR1 SGHNT and CDR2 YYREEE (reference sequence). The CDR3 consists of 16 residues. V was pared by 3 bases and J by 2 bases, with 9 bases of the junction left unmatched. The CDR3 sequence is CASSSPPGGLTDTQYF. In DNA, the CDR3 is TGTGCCAGCAGCTCGCCCCCGGGGGGTCTCACAGATACGCAGTATTTT.

The rearrangement joins TRBV5-1 to TRBJ2-7; 10 nucleotides align to TRBD1. There are 14 residues in the CDR3. Per germline, CDR1 SGHRS and CDR2 YFSETQ. V shed 4 bases, J shed 5 bases, and the junction held 6 bases outside the gene matches. The CDR3 nucleotides read TGCGCCAGCAGCGGTGGGACAGGGGAGCACGAGCAGTACTTC. This codes for CASSGGTGEHEQYF. The variable domain in full, with the rest retrieved from reference TRBV5-1 and TRBJ2-7, is KAGVTQTPRYLIKTRGQQVTLSCSPISGHRSVSWYQQTPGQGLQFLFEYFSETQRNKGNFPGRFSGRQFSNSRSEMNVSTLELGDSALYLCASSGGTGEHEQYFGPGTRLTVT.

V gene TRBV5-6 combines with J gene TRBJ2-5; 14 bases align to TRBD2. The germline V gene has CDR1 SGHDT and CDR2 YYEEEE. This CDR3 is built from 16 residues. The V and J ends lost 2 bases and 7 bases, in that order; junction bases with no gene match: 7. The CDR3 loop reads CASSLPGLAGVVTQYF. CDR3 DNA: TGTGCCAGCAGCTTACCGGGACTAGCGGGAGTGGTGACCCAGTACTTC.

This chain connects TRBV30 to TRBJ1-4; D remains unclear. This CDR3 comprises 16 residues. The germline V gene has CDR1 GTSNPN and CDR2 SVGIG (reference sequence). The V end lost 0 bases, the J end lost 0 bases, and 11 bases lay between the germline ends. The CDR3 DNA reads TGTGCCTGGAGTGTACGTCTATTTACAACTAATGAAAAACTGTTTTTT. This encodes CAWSVRLFTTNEKLFF.

The J gene is TRBJ2-7, the V gene TRBV6-1; 10 positions agree with TRBD1. The ends lost 2 bases at V and 1 base at J; junction bases unmatched: 5. The CDR3 spans 16 residues. Germline V gene sequence: CDR1 MNHNS, CDR2 SASEGT. The CDR3 protein is CASSEKGGQGSYEQYF. The CDR3 DNA follows: TGTGCCAGCAGTGAAAAGGGGGGACAGGGGTCCTACGAGCAGTACTTC.

V and J are TRBV28 and TRBJ2-5, with D hard to call. This CDR3 has 14 amino acids. Looked up from germline, CDR1 is MDHEN and CDR2 is SYDVKM. The V end lost 3 bases, the J end lost 2 bases, and 10 bases lay between the germline ends. The CDR3 DNA follows: TGTGCCAGCAGTTTTAGTTGGAGACAAGAGACCCAGTACTTC. As protein: CASSFSWRQETQYF. Looking up the rest from reference TRBV28 and TRBJ2-5 gives the full variable domain: DVKVTQSSRYLVKRTGEKVFLECVQDMDHENMFWYRQDPGLGLRLIYFSYDVKMKEKGDIPEGYSVSREKKERFSLILESASTNQTSMYLCASSFSWRQETQYFGPGTRLLVL.

The chain joins TRBV14 to TRBJ2-5; D might be TRBD1 (6 bases). Near its end, the DNA agrees better with TRBJ2-7, so the J call may be wrong. This CDR3 has 14 amino acids. Germline V gives CDR1 SGHDN, CDR2 FVKESK. Here the CDR3 reads CASKLQGAAYEQYF. The CDR3 bases are TGTGCCAGCAAGTTACAGGGAGCCGCCTACGAGCAGTACTTC.

V gene TRBV30 combines with J gene TRBJ2-7; D is perhaps TRBD1 (5 bases). CDR3 length: 13 residues. V gave up 0 bases and J gave up 4 bases, with 10 bases separating them. In germline, CDR1 is GTSNPN, CDR2 SVGIG (reference sequence). CDR3 nucleotide sequence: TGTGCCTGGAGTGTAAGTCAGGGATACGAGCAGTACTTC. Translation: CAWSVSQGYEQYF.